One and the same sample provided the 15 T cell receptor beta chains below, sequenced in a study of technical replicates of blood from a handful of donors. The data were produced by immunoSEQ multiplex PCR, yet TCRdb's version contains in-frame clones alone and is incomplete. The top ten hold about 0.27% of the sample, which has 80,000 to 100,000 clones, roughly 94% seen once. The sequenced sample was T cells isolated from PBMCs. These receptors were collected from a human donor in good health.

The V call is TRBV13, the J call TRBJ2-5; maybe TRBD1 (7 bases). The CDR3 length is 14 residues. Trimming stripped 8 bases from V and 5 bases from J, with 18 bases between. CDR1 is PRHDT, CDR2 FYEKMQ, per germline (reference sequence). CDR3 nucleotides: TGTGCCAGCGGTCAGGGGGGCGGCAGGGAGACCCAGTACTTC. Amino acid sequence: CASGQGGGRETQYF.

The rearrangement uses TRBV15 and TRBJ1-1; D gene unclear. CDR3 size: 12 residues. The V gene lost 1 base and the J gene lost 2 bases, with 2 bases spanning the gap. Germline values: CDR1 LNHNV, CDR2 YYDKDF (reference sequence). This CDR3 reads CATSRANTEAFF. The CDR3 region has the DNA TGTGCCACCAGCAGAGCTAACACTGAAGCTTTCTTT.

The V gene is TRBV7-3, the J gene TRBJ2-2; 8 nucleotides match TRBD1. Trimming took 5 bases from V and 5 from J; bases not matched to a gene: 7. Germline values: CDR1 SGHTA, CDR2 FQGTGA. The CDR3 consists of 15 residues. CDR3: CASSAQGERTGELFF. The CDR3 DNA is TGTGCCAGCAGCGCACAGGGGGAGAGGACCGGGGAGCTGTTTTTT.

V usage is TRBV18 and J usage is TRBJ2-1; 9 positions match TRBD2. This CDR3 is built from 15 residues. With V trimmed by 1 base and J by 4 bases, 2 bases remained unmatched. Germline CDR1 KGHSH, CDR2 LQKENI. The DNA for the CDR3 is TGTGCCAGCTCACCACTAGCGGGAGTGTACAATGAGCAGTTCTTC. Translation gives CASSPLAGVYNEQFF.

V is TRBV2 and J is TRBJ2-7; TRBD1 aligns across 9 bases. The germline V gene encodes CDR1 SNHLY and CDR2 FYNNEI. J gave up 4 bases and V 5 bases, and 12 bases lay outside the gene matches. This CDR3 region has 16 residues. The CDR3 DNA reads as TGTGCCAGCAGTACACAGACCGGGACAGGGCGTTACGAGCAGTACTTC. It is translated as CASSTQTGTGRYEQYF.

This clone showed up just a few times. CDR3 DNA sequence: TGTGCCAGCGCGAGAAAGTCGAACACCGGGGAGCTGTTTTTT. It encodes CASARKSNTGELFF. The V call is TRBV6-5, the J call TRBJ2-2; D unclear. The CDR3 length is 14 residues. V lost 8 bases, J lost 0 bases, and 10 bases lay in between. The germline gives CDR1 MNHEY, CDR2 SVGAGI.

CDR3 in amino acids: CASSLAFRGTGELFF. The CDR3, as DNA: TGTGCCAGCAGCTTAGCATTCAGGGGCACCGGGGAGCTGTTTTTT. The chain couples TRBV7-9 to TRBJ2-2, with D tentatively TRBD1 (6 bases). V shed 0 bases and J shed 4 bases, with 9 bases lying between them. The CDR3 sequence is 15 residues long. Germline lookup yields CDR1 SEHNR and CDR2 FQNEAQ (reference sequence). Using reference TRBV7-9 and TRBJ2-2 for the parts outside the CDR3, the full variable domain is DTGVSQNPRHKITKRGQNVTFRCDPISEHNRLYWYRQTLGQGPEFLTYFQNEAQLEKSRLLSDRFSAERPKGSFSTLEIQRTEQGDSAMYLCASSLAFRGTGELFFGEGSRLTVL.

This clone was seen more than once but under ten times. This chain connects TRBV29-1 to TRBJ2-7; 8 positions agree with TRBD1. The CDR3 is 14 amino acids. V was clipped by 4 bases and J by 1 base; unmatched bases: 6. CDR1 and CDR2 (germline): SQVTM, ANQGSEA. The CDR3 region has the DNA TGCAGCGTTGGGGCCGGACAGGGTTCCTACGAGCAGTACTTC. Residues: CSVGAGQGSYEQYF.

J is TRBJ1-5 and V is TRBV5-6; 7 positions match TRBD1. Germline assignment: CDR1 SGHDT and CDR2 YYEEEE. The CDR3 covers 16 residues. The junction had 11 bases not matched to a gene; V was cut back by 6 bases and J by 2 bases. CDR3 in DNA: TGTGCCAGCAAAAAGTGGTTGCAGGGGGGCAATCAGCCCCAGCATTTT. Translating gives CASKKWLQGGNQPQHF.

This clone has only one observation. The CDR3: CASSQIGLAGVVEQYF. CDR3 coding DNA: TGCGCCAGCAGCCAGATAGGACTAGCGGGGGTGGTCGAGCAGTACTTC. This chain uses TRBV4-1 with TRBJ2-7, with 13 bases matching TRBD2. The CDR3 loop spans 16 amino acids. Germline V CDR1 and CDR2: MGHRA, YSYEKL. Trimming cost V 3 bases and J 6 bases; bases outside gene matches: 8.

V usage is TRBV6-5 and J usage is TRBJ2-1; D is undetermined. Germline V gene data show CDR1 as MNHEY and CDR2 as SVGAGI. This CDR3 comprises 13 residues. V shed 6 bases and J shed 4 bases, with 10 bases lying between them. The CDR3, as DNA: TGTGCCAGCAGCCTGACATCGTACAATGAGCAGTTCTTC. Protein: CASSLTSYNEQFF.

The chain combines TRBV19 with TRBJ2-7; TRBD2 might be the D (6 bases). CDR1 and CDR2 from the germline V gene are LNHDA and SQIVND (reference sequence). The CDR3 spans 15 residues. V was pared by 5 bases and J by 3 bases, with 17 bases between. CDR3 DNA sequence: TGTGCCAGTAGTCCCAGAGGGGAGGACCACTACGAGCAGTACTTC. This translates into CASSPRGEDHYEQYF.

The chain carries TRBV22-1 and TRBJ1-1; the D call of TRBD1 is as the table states it, not checked on the DNA. TRBV22-1 corresponds to a pseudogene. The CDR3 is 13 residues long. The CDR3 nucleotides read TGTCCTGGGAACCGCATGTTGACAGGGGAAGCTTTCTTT. Protein sequence: CPGNRMLTGEAFF.

The chain couples TRBV6-5 to TRBJ2-2; D gene uncertain. The V end was cut by 6 bases, the J end by 6 bases, with 8 bases between. Germline V CDR1 and CDR2: MNHEY, SVGAGI. This CDR3 contains 12 residues. CDR3 region: CASSFLSGELFF. The CDR3 DNA follows: TGTGCCAGCAGCTTTCTGTCCGGGGAGCTGTTTTTT.

V and J are TRBV4-1 and TRBJ2-5; D remains ambiguous. The CDR3 is 16 amino acids. Trimming pared 0 bases from V and 5 bases from J, leaving 16 bases between. CDR1 is MGHRA and CDR2 is YSYEKL in the germline V gene. The CDR3, as DNA: TGCGCCAGCAGCCAAGAGTTATTTTGGAGCGTGGAGACCCAGTACTTC. It is translated as CASSQELFWSVETQYF.